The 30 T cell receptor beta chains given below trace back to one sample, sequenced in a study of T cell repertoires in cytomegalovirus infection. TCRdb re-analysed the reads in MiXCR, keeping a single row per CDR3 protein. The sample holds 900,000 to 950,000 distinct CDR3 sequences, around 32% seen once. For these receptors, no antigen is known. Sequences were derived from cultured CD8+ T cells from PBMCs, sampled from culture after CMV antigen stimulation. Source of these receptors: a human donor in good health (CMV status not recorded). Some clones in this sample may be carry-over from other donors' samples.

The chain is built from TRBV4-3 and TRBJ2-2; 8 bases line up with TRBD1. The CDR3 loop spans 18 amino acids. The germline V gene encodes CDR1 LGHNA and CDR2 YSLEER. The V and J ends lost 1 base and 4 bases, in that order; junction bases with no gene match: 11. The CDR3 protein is CASSQGPGTGVSTGELFF. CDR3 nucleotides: TGCGCCAGCAGCCAAGGTCCAGGGACAGGAGTTTCCACCGGGGAGCTGTTTTTT.

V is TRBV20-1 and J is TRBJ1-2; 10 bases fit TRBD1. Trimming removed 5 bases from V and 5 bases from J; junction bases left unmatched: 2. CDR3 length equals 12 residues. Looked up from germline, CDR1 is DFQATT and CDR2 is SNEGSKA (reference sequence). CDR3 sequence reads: CSARTGGYGYTF. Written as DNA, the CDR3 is TGCAGTGCTCGGACAGGGGGGTATGGCTACACCTTC.

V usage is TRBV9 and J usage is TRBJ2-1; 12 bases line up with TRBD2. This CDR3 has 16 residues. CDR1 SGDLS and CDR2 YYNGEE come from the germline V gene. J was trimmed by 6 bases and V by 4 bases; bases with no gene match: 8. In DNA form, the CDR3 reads TGTGCCAGCAGCCCTCATCCGGGACTAGCGGGCAATGAGCAGTTCTTC. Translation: CASSPHPGLAGNEQFF.

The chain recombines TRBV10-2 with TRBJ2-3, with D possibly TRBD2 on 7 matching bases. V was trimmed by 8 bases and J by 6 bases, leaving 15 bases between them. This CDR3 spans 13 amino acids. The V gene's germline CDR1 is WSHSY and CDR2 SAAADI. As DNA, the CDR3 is TGCGCCAGCGGGGGGGCCGTTTCGGATACGCAGTATTTT. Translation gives CASGGAVSDTQYF.

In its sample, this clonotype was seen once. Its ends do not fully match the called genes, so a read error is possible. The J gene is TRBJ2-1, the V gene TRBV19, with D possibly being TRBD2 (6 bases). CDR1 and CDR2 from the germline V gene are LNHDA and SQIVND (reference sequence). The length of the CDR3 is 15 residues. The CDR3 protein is CASSIKGLPYNKQFF. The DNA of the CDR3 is TGTGCCAGTAGTATAAAAGGACTACCCTACAATAAGCAGTTCTTC. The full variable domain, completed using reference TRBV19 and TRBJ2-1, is DGGITQSPKYLFRKEGQNVTLSCEQNLNHDAMYWYRQDPGQGLRLIYYSQIVNDFQKGDIAEGYSVSREKKESFPLTVTSAQKNPTAFYLCASSIKGLPYNKQFFGPGTRLTVL.

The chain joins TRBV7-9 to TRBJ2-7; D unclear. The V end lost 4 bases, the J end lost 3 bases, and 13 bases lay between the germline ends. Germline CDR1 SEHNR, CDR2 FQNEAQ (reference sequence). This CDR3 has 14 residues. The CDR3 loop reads CASSSTPSLYEQYV. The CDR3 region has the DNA TGTGCCAGCAGCTCCACCCCCAGTCTCTACGAGCAGTACGTC.

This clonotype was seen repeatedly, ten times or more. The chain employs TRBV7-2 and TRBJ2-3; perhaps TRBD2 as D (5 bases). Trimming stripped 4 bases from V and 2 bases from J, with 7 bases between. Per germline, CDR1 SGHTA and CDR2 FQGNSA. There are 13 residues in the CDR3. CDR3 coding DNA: TGTGCCAGCAGCTATGGACTCACAGATACGCAGTATTTT. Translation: CASSYGLTDTQYF.

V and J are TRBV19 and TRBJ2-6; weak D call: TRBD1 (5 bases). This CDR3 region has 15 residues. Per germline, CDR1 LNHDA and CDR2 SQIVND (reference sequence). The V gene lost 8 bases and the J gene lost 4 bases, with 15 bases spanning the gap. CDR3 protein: CASLRTGFGANVLTF. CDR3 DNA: TGTGCCAGTCTGAGAACAGGTTTCGGGGCCAACGTCCTGACTTTC.

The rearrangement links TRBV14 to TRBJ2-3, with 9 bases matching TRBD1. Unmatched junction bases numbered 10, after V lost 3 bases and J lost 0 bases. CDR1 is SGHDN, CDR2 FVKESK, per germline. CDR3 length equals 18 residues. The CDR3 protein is CASSQIPGTGSSTDTQYF. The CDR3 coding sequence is TGTGCCAGCAGCCAGATACCAGGGACAGGGAGCAGCACAGATACGCAGTATTTT.

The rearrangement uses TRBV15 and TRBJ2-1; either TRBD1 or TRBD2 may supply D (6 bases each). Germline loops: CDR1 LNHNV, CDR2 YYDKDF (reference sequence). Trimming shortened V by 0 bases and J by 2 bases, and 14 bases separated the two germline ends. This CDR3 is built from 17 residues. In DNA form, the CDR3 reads TGTGCCACCAGCAGAGAATTAAGGGGGGCTGCCTACAATGAGCAGTTCTTC. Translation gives CATSRELRGAAYNEQFF.

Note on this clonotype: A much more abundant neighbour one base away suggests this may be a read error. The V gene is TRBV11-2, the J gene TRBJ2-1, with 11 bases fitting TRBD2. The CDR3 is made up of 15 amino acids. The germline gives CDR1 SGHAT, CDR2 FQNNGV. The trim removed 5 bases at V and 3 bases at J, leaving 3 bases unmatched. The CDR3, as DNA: TGTGCCAGCAGCCCTAGCGGGGGGTTCTACAATGAGCAGTTCTTC. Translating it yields CASSPSGGFYNEQFF.

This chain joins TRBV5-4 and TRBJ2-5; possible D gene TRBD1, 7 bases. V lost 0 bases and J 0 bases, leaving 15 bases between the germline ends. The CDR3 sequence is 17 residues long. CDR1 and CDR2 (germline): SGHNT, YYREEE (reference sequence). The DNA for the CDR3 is TGTGCCAGCAGCTTGGAAGGGGGCGCGGGGTACCAAGAGACCCAGTACTTC. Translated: CASSLEGGAGYQETQYF.

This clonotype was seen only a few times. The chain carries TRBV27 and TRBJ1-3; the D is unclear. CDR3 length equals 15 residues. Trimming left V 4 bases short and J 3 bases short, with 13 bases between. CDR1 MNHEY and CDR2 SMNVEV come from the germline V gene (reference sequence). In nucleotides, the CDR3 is TGTGCCAGCAGTTCCATATCTTCTGTTGGAAACACCATATATTTT. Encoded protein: CASSSISSVGNTIYF.

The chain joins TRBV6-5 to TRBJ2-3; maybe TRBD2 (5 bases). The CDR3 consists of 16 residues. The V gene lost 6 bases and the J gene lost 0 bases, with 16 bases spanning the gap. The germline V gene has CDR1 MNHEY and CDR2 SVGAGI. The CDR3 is CASREEEASSTDTQYF. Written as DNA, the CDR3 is TGTGCCAGCAGGGAGGAGGAGGCCTCTAGCACAGATACGCAGTATTTT.

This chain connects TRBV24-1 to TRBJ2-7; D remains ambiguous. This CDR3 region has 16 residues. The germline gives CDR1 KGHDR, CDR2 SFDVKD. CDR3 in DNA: TGTGCCATCAGTGATTGGGGTAAAAGTCCCAACTACGAGCAGTACGTC. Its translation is CAISDWGKSPNYEQYV.

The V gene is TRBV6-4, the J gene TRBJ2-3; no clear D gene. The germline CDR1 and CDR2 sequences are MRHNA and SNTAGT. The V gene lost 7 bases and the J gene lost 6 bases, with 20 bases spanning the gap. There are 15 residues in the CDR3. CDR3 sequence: CASTGNPGPKDTQYF. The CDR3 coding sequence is TGTGCCAGCACCGGCAACCCCGGACCGAAGGATACGCAGTATTTT.

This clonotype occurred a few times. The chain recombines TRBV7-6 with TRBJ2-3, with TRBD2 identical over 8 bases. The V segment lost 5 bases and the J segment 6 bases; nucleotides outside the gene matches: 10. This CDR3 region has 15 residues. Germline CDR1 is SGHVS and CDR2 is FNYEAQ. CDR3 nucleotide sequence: TGTGCCAGCAGCCACCCGGCGGGGGGCGAGGATACGCAGTATTTT. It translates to CASSHPAGGEDTQYF. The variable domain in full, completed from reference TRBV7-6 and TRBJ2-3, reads GAGVSQSPRYKVTKRGQDVALRCDPISGHVSLYWYRQALGQGPEFLTYFNYEAQQDKSGLPNDRFSAERPEGSISTLTIQRTEQRDSAMYRCASSHPAGGEDTQYFGPGTRLTVL.

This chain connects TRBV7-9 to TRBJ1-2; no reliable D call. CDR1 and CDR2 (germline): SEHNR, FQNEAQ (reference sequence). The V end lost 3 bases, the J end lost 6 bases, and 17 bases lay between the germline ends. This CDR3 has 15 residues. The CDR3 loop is CASSFDLGPRDGYTF. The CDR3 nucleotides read TGTGCCAGCAGCTTCGATTTAGGACCTAGAGATGGCTACACCTTC.

The CDR3 here is CSAPTGTEPYEQYV. The CDR3 DNA sequence: TGCAGTGCCCCAACCGGGACAGAACCCTACGAGCAGTACGTC. The J gene is TRBJ2-7, the V gene TRBV20-1, with TRBD1 matching 7 bases. V trimming: 6 bases; J trimming: 2 bases; junction bases outside the gene matches: 10. This CDR3 has 14 amino acids. Germline CDR1 is DFQATT and CDR2 is SNEGSKA (reference sequence).

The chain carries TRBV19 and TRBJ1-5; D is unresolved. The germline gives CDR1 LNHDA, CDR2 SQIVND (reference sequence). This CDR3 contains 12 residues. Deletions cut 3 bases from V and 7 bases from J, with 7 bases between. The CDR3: CASSMGLQPQHF. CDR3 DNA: TGTGCCAGTAGTATGGGTCTACAGCCCCAGCATTTT.

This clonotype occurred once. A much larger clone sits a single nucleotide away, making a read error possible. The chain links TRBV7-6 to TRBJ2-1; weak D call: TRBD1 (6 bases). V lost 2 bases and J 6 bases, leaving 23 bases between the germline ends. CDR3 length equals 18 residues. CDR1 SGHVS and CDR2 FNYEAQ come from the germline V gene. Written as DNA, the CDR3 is TGTGCCAGCAGCTTACGAGCCGGACAGTTTCGGGCCCGCAATGAGCAGTTCTTC. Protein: CASSLRAGQFRARNEQFF.

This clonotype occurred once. The CDR3 region has the DNA TGTGCCACCAGCAGCAAAACAGGGGACTACGAGCAGTACTTC. Its translation: CATSSKTGDYEQYF. The genes are TRBV15 and TRBJ2-7; 7 bases match TRBD1. Per germline, CDR1 LNHNV and CDR2 YYDKDF (reference sequence). The CDR3 sequence is 14 residues long. The ends lost 3 bases at V and 3 bases at J; junction bases unmatched: 5.

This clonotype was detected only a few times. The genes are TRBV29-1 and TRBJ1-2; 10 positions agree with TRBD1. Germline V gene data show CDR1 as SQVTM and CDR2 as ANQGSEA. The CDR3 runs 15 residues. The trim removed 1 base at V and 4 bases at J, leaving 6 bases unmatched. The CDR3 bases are TGCAGCGTTGAAGCTTGGACAGGGGGGATCTATGGCTACACCTTC. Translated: CSVEAWTGGIYGYTF.

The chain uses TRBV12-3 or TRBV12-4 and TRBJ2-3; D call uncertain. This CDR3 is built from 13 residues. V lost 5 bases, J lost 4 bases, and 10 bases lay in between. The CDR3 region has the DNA TGTGCCAGCAGTCTGTCGAATTCAGATACGCAGTATTTT. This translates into CASSLSNSDTQYF.

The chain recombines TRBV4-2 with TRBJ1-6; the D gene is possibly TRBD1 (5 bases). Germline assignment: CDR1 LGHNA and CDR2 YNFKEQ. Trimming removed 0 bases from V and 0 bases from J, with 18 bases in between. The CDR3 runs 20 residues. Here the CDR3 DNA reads TGTGCCAGCAGCCAAGATCCAGGGCCAGGACTACGCTCCTATAATTCACCCCTCCACTTT. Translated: CASSQDPGPGLRSYNSPLHF.

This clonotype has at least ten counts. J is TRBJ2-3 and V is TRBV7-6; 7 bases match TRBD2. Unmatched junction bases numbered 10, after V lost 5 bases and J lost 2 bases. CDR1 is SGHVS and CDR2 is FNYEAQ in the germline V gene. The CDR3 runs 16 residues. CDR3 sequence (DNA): TGTGCCAGCAGCAAATTCGACGGGGGGAACACAGATACGCAGTATTTT. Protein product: CASSKFDGGNTDTQYF.

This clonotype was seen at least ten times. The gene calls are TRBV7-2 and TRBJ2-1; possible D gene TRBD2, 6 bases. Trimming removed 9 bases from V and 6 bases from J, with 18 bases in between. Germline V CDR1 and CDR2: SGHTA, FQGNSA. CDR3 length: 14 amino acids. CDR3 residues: CASPGRGSGNEQFF. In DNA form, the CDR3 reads TGTGCCAGTCCGGGGCGGGGTTCAGGCAATGAGCAGTTCTTC.

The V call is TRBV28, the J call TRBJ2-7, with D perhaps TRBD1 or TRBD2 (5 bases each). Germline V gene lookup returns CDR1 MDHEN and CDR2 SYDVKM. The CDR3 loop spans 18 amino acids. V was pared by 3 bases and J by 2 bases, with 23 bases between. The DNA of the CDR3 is TGTGCCAGCAGTTTCGGGTACAGAAGGGGTACGGAGGCCTACGAGCAGTACGTC. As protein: CASSFGYRRGTEAYEQYV.

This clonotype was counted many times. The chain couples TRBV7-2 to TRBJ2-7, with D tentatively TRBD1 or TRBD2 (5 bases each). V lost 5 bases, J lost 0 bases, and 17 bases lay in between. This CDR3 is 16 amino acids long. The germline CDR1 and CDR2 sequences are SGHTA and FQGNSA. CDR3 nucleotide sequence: TGTGCCAGCAGCCCCCATAGGAAGGGGAGCTCCTACGAGCAGTACTTC. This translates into CASSPHRKGSSYEQYF.

This chain's CDR3 is CASRTGQGGKLFF. The DNA of the CDR3 is TGTGCCAGCAGAACTGGCCAGGGTGGAAAACTGTTTTTT. This chain joins TRBV6-1 and TRBJ1-4, with D tentatively TRBD1 (5 bases). Germline V gene lookup returns CDR1 MNHNS and CDR2 SASEGT. This CDR3 is 13 amino acids long. Trimming removed 6 bases at V and 10 bases at J, with 15 bases between.